The clone carrying this TCR beta chain occurred many times. Germline assignment: CDR1 LNHDA and CDR2 SQIVND (reference sequence). V lost 1 base and J 3 bases, leaving 12 bases between the germline ends. This CDR3 contains 15 residues. The sample originates from a study of kidney transplant recipient with SARS-CoV-2 infection. MiXCR, run by TCRdb on the reads, gives a single entry per CDR3 protein. The profile covers 200,000 to 300,000 distinct CDR3 sequences, with 29% appearing a single time and roughly 7% taken by the ten largest. V is TRBV19 and J is TRBJ1-1; D is possibly TRBD1 (6 bases). The sequencing here drew on a blood sample, taken at baseline and on day 111 from a kidney transplant recipient. The sequence came from a young adult male patient who had COVID-19 and was a kidney transplant recipient. The graft donor may have contributed some T cells. The CDR3 is CASSIGGRGDTEAFF. CDR3 bases: TGTGCCAGTAGTATAGGCGGCAGGGGAGACACTGAAGCTTTCTTT.